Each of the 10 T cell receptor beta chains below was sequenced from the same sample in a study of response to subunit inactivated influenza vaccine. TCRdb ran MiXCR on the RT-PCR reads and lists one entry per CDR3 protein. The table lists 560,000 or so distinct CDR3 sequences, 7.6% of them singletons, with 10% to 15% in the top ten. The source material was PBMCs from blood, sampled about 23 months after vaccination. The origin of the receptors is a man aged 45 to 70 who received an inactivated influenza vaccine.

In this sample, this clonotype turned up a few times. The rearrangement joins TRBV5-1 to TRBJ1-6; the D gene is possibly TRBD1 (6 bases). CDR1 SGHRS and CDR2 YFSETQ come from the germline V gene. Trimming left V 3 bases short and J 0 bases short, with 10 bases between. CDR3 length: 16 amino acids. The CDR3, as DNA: TGCGCCAGCAGCTACAGGGAAAGCTCCTATAATTCACCCCTCCACTTT. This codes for CASSYRESSYNSPLHF.

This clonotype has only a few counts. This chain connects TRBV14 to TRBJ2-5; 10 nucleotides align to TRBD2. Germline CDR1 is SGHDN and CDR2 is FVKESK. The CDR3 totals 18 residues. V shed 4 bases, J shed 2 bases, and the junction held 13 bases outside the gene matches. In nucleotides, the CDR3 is TGTGCCAGCAGCCCCTACGGTAGCGGGAGGCCTGGGCAAGAGACCCAGTACTTC. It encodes CASSPYGSGRPGQETQYF.

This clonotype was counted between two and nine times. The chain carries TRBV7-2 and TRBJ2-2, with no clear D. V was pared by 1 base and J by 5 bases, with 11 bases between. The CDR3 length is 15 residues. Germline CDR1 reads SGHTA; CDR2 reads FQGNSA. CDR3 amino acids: CASSLDPLVTGELFF. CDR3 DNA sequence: TGTGCCAGCAGCTTAGACCCCCTAGTGACCGGGGAGCTGTTTTTT.

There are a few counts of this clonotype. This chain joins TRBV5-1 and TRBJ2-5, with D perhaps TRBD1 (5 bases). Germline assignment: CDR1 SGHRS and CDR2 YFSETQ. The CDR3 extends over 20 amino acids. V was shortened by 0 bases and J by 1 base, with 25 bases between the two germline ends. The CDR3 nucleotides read TGCGCCAGCAGCTTGGGTTCCCCCGGGTTTGTCGGACATACCCAAGAGACCCAGTACTTC. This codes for CASSLGSPGFVGHTQETQYF. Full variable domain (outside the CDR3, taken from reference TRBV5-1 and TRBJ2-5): KAGVTQTPRYLIKTRGQQVTLSCSPISGHRSVSWYQQTPGQGLQFLFEYFSETQRNKGNFPGRFSGRQFSNSRSEMNVSTLELGDSALYLCASSLGSPGFVGHTQETQYFGPGTRLLVL.

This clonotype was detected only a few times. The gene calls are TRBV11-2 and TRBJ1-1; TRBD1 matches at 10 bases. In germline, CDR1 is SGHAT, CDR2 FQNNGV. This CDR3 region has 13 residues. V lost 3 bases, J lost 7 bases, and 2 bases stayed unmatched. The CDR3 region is CASSFGTGVEAFF. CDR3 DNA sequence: TGTGCCAGCAGCTTCGGGACAGGGGTTGAAGCTTTCTTT. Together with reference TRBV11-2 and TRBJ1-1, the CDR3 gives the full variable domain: EAGVAQSPRYKIIEKRQSVAFWCNPISGHATLYWYQQILGQGPKLLIQFQNNGVVDDSQLPKDRFSAERLKGVDSTLKIQPAKLEDSAVYLCASSFGTGVEAFFGQGTRLTVV.

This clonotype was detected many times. The CDR3 DNA sequence: TGTGCCAGCAGTGAAGCGCAGGGGATGAACACTGAAGCTTTCTTT. Encoded protein: CASSEAQGMNTEAFF. J is TRBJ1-1 and V is TRBV2; D may be TRBD1 (6 bases). Germline CDR1 reads SNHLY; CDR2 reads FYNNEI. CDR3 size: 15 residues. Trimming removed 0 bases from V and 0 bases from J, with 8 bases in between.

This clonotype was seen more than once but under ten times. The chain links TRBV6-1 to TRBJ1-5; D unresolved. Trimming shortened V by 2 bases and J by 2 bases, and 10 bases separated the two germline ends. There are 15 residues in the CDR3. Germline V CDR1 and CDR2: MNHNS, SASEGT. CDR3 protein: CASSELSRGNQPQHF. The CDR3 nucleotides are TGTGCCAGCAGTGAACTATCGAGGGGCAATCAGCCCCAGCATTTT.

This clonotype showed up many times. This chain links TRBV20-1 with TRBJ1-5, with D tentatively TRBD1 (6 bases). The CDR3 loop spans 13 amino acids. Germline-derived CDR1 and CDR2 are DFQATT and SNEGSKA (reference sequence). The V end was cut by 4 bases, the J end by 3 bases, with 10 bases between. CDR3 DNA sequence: TGCAGTGCTATGCGGGACAACAATCAGCCCCAGCATTTT. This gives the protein CSAMRDNNQPQHF.

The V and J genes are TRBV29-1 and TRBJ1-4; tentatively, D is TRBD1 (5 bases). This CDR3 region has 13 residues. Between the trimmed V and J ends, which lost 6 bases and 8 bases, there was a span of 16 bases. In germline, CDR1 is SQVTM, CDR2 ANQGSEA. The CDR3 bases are TGCAGCGTCGGGACTCCATCCGGGGAAAAACTGTTTTTT. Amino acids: CSVGTPSGEKLFF.

CDR3: CASSQHLDQPQHF. The CDR3 bases are TGTGCCAGCAGCCAGCACCTTGATCAGCCCCAGCATTTT. This chain connects TRBV4-2 to TRBJ1-5; D is uncertain. The length of the CDR3 is 13 residues. Trimming removed 3 bases from V and 5 bases from J, with 8 bases in between. Germline-derived CDR1 and CDR2 are LGHNA and YNFKEQ.